This TCR beta chain was captured by sequencing in a study of T cells after yellow fever vaccination. Study findings and constraints: Clones from primary vaccination mostly reappeared after the booster (about 97% CD4, around 90% CD8). The bulk population could contribute abundant contaminating clonotypes to FACS-sorted repertoires. When the response was secondary, it was weaker but reached its peak faster, day 5 versus 15.

5'RACE template switching produced TCR cDNA carrying a universal primer site and UMIs. TCRdb re-analysed the 5' RACE reads in MiXCR, keeping a single row per CDR3 protein. The sample consists of some 63,000 distinct CDR3 sequences, 7.4% of them appearing once. From germline, CDR1 is ENHRY and CDR2 SYGVKD. With 6 bases removed from V and 0 bases from J, the gap between germline ends came to 9 bases. The CDR3 is 13 residues long. In its sample, this clonotype was seen many times. Its antigen is not known. This sample comprised CD8+ T cells sorted from PBMCs, obtained 15 days after the yellow fever booster vaccination. This sequence originates from a man aged 25 to 40 who received the YFV17D yellow fever vaccine. The chain recombines TRBV10-3 with TRBJ2-7; D uncertain. The CDR3 nucleotides are TGTGCCATCAGCCAGGAGAGCTCCTACGAGCAGTACTTC. It translates to CAISQESSYEQYF.